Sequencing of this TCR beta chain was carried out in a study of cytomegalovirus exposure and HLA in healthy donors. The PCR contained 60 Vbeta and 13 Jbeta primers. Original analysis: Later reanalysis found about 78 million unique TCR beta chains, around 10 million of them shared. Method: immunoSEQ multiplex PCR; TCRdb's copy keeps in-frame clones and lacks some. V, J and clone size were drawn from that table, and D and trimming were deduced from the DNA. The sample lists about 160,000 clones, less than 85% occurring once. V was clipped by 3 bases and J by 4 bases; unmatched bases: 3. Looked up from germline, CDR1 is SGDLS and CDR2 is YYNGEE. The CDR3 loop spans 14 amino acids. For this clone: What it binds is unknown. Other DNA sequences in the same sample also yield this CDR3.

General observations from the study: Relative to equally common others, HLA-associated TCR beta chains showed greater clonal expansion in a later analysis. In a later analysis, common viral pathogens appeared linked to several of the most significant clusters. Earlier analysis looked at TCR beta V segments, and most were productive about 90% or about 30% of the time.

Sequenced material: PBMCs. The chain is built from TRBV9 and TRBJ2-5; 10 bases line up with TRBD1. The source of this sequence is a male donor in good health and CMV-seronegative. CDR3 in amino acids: CASSGTGGRETQYF. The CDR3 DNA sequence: TGTGCCAGCAGCGGGACAGGGGGTCGAGAGACCCAGTACTTC.